These T cell receptor beta chains were read from a single sample in a study of shared clonotypes between healthy human individuals. Generated by immunoSEQ multiplex PCR, the TCRdb table keeps only in-frame clones and is missing some. Among about 680,000 clones listed, about 78% were seen once. Sequenced sample: memory CD4+ T cells sorted from blood. Receptors originate from a woman aged 25 to 39 in good health. Each CDR3 is given with its conserved first and last residue. The D gene is left open where the match is weak. Expanded clones are given a class, and other clones once, few, many or no size at all.

d_call: -; j_call: TRBJ1-2; v_call: TRBV5-1; clone_size: -; cdr3_nt: TGCGCCAGCAGCCCAAGTTCTTTCGCAATGAATTTTAACTATGGCTACACCTTC; cdr3_aa: CASSPSSFAMNFNYGYTF
d_call: -; j_call: TRBJ1-4; v_call: TRBV6-1; clone_size: -; cdr3_nt: TGTGCCAGCAGTGAAAGGGAAACAACTAATGAAAAACTGTTTTTT; cdr3_aa: CASSERETTNEKLFF
d_call: -; j_call: TRBJ1-5; v_call: TRBV14; clone_size: -; cdr3_nt: TGTGCCAGCAGCCCTGCCGGGGTGAGCAATCAGCCCCAGCATTTT; cdr3_aa: CASSPAGVSNQPQHF
d_call: TRBD2; j_call: TRBJ2-1; v_call: TRBV18; clone_size: -; cdr3_nt: TGTGCCAGCTCACCACCGAATGTAGGCGGGAGGTCTGTGGATGAGCAGTTCTTC; cdr3_aa: CASSPPNVGGRSVDEQFF
d_call: -; j_call: TRBJ1-6; v_call: TRBV19; clone_size: -; cdr3_nt: TGTGCCAGTAGCCGACTGTCCACGGGGCGAGGTTCACCCCTCCACTTT; cdr3_aa: CASSRLSTGRGSPLHF
d_call: -; j_call: TRBJ2-1; v_call: TRBV15; clone_size: -; cdr3_nt: TGTGCCACCAGCCGCCGGAGCCCCAGTGCGCCCTACAATGAGCAGTTCTTC; cdr3_aa: CATSRRSPSAPYNEQFF
d_call: TRBD2; j_call: TRBJ2-7; v_call: TRBV19; clone_size: -; cdr3_nt: TGTGCCAGTAGCGAAATCACTAGCGGGAGAGGTTACGAGCAGTACTTC; cdr3_aa: CASSEITSGRGYEQYF
d_call: -; j_call: TRBJ2-4; v_call: TRBV6-5; clone_size: -; cdr3_nt: TGTGCCAGCAGTGCCCACCGGGAGAAAAACATTCAGTACTTC; cdr3_aa: CASSAHREKNIQYF
d_call: TRBD1; j_call: TRBJ1-1; v_call: TRBV29-1; clone_size: -; cdr3_nt: TGCAGCGTGGGGACAGGTAACACTGAAGCTTTCTTT; cdr3_aa: CSVGTGNTEAFF
d_call: -; j_call: TRBJ1-1; v_call: TRBV14; clone_size: -; cdr3_nt: TGTGCCAGCAGCCAAGCGGGGACATGGGGATTGAACACTGAAGCTTTCTTT; cdr3_aa: CASSQAGTWGLNTEAFF
d_call: -; j_call: TRBJ2-7; v_call: TRBV6-1; clone_size: -; cdr3_nt: TGTGCCAGCAGTGAATTTGGGTATGAGGTCTCCTACGAGCAGTACTTC; cdr3_aa: CASSEFGYEVSYEQYF
d_call: -; j_call: TRBJ2-5; v_call: TRBV7-9; clone_size: few; cdr3_nt: TGTGCCAGCAGCTTACGACAGGGCATCGGGGGTGACGAGACCCAGTACTTC; cdr3_aa: CASSLRQGIGGDETQYF
d_call: -; j_call: TRBJ2-3; v_call: TRBV21-1; clone_size: -; cdr3_nt: TGTGCCAGCATTTCTCCGGGGCAGGGGGTTCAAGATACGCAGTATTTT; cdr3_aa: CASISPGQGVQDTQYF
d_call: TRBD1; j_call: TRBJ2-7; v_call: TRBV6-1; clone_size: -; cdr3_nt: TGTGCCAGCAGTCTAACAGGGGGCGGGAACGAGCAGTACTTC; cdr3_aa: CASSLTGGGNEQYF
d_call: -; j_call: TRBJ2-5; v_call: TRBV14; clone_size: -; cdr3_nt: TGTGCCAGCAGCCAAGAGGGCTTTGGCCTGAAAGAGACCCAGTACTTC; cdr3_aa: CASSQEGFGLKETQYF
d_call: -; j_call: TRBJ1-4; v_call: TRBV6-6; clone_size: -; cdr3_nt: TGTGCCAGCAGCCACACGGGGGAAAAACTGTTTTTT; cdr3_aa: CASSHTGEKLFF
d_call: -; j_call: TRBJ1-5; v_call: TRBV2; clone_size: -; cdr3_nt: TGTGCCAGCAAGGCCATCGCGGTGGATCAGCCCCAGCATTTT; cdr3_aa: CASKAIAVDQPQHF
d_call: TRBD2; j_call: TRBJ2-1; v_call: TRBV20-1; clone_size: once; cdr3_nt: TGCAGCCTAGCGGTTTACAATGAGCAGTTCTTC; cdr3_aa: CSLAVYNEQFF
d_call: TRBD2; j_call: TRBJ2-5; v_call: TRBV27; clone_size: -; cdr3_nt: TGTGCCAGCAGTTTATGGATGGCTAGCGGGAGGGACGAGACCCAGTACTTC; cdr3_aa: CASSLWMASGRDETQYF
d_call: TRBD2; j_call: TRBJ2-7; v_call: TRBV6-5; clone_size: few; cdr3_nt: TGTGCCAGCAGTCCCGGGCTAGCGGGAGGGCACCAGTACTTC; cdr3_aa: CASSPGLAGGHQYF
d_call: -; j_call: TRBJ2-5; v_call: TRBV11-2; clone_size: many; cdr3_nt: TGTGCCAGCAGCTTTGCGGCCGTCCGGGAAGAGACCCAGTACTTC; cdr3_aa: CASSFAAVREETQYF
d_call: -; j_call: TRBJ2-1; v_call: TRBV5-6; clone_size: -; cdr3_nt: TGTGCCAGCAGCTTGGCCTACGGAACCCAGGGGTTCTTC; cdr3_aa: CASSLAYGTQGFF
d_call: -; j_call: TRBJ1-1; v_call: TRBV2; clone_size: -; cdr3_nt: TGTGCCAGCAGCGATGACACGCCCCGAGCTTTCTTT; cdr3_aa: CASSDDTPRAFF